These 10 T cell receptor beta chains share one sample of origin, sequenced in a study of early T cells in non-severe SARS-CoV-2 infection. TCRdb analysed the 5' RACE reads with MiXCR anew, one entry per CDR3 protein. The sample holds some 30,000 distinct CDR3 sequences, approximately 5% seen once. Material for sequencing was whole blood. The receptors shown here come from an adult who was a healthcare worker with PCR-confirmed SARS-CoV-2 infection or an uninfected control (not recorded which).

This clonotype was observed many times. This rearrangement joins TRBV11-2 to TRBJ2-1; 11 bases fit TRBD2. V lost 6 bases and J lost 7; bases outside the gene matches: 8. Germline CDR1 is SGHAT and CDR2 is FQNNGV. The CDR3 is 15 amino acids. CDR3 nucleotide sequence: TGTGCCAGCAGGACGACTAGCGGGGCGGTTAATGAGCAGTTCTTC. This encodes CASRTTSGAVNEQFF.

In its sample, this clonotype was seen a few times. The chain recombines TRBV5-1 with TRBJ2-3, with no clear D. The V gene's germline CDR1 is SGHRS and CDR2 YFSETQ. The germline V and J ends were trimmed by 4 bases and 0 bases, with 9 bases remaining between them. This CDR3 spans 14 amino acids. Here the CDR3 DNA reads TGCGCCAGCAGCACGACACGGAGCACAGATACGCAGTATTTT. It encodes CASSTTRSTDTQYF.

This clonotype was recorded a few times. The CDR3 nucleotides read TGTGCCAGCAGTTTCACTGTTTCCAAAAACATTCAGTACTTC. Amino acids: CASSFTVSKNIQYF. This chain joins TRBV28 and TRBJ2-4; no reliable D call. Trimming took off 3 bases at V and 2 bases at J, with 8 bases between the two ends. Germline V gene lookup returns CDR1 MDHEN and CDR2 SYDVKM. The CDR3 extends over 14 amino acids.

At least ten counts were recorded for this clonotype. For the CDR3, the DNA is TGTGCCAGCAGCTTAGGGGGCGGGAGTACTGAAGCTTTCTTT. Translated: CASSLGGGSTEAFF. This chain uses TRBV11-2 with TRBJ1-1, with D perhaps TRBD1 (5 bases). Germline assignment: CDR1 SGHAT and CDR2 FQNNGV. Deletions cut 1 base from V and 5 bases from J, with 11 bases between. The CDR3 is 14 residues long.

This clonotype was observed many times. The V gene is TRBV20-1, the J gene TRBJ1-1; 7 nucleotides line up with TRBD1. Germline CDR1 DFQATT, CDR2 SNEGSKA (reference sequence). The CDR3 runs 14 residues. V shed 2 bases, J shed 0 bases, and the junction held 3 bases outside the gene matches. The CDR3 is CSARTGQMNTEAFF. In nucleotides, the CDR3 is TGCAGTGCTAGAACGGGACAGATGAACACTGAAGCTTTCTTT.

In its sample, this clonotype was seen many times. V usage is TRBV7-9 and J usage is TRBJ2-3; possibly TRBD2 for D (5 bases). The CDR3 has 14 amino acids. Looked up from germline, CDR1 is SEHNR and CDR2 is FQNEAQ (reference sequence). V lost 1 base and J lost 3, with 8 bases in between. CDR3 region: CASSLDTRTDTQYF. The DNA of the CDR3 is TGTGCCAGCAGCTTAGATACTAGGACAGATACGCAGTATTTT.

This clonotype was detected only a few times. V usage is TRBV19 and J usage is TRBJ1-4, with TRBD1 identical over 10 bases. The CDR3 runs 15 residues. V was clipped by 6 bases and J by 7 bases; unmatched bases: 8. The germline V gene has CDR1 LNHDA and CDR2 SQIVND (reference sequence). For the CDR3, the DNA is TGTGCCAGTAGCCAAACCCGGACAGGGGGTGAAAAACTGTTTTTT. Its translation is CASSQTRTGGEKLFF.

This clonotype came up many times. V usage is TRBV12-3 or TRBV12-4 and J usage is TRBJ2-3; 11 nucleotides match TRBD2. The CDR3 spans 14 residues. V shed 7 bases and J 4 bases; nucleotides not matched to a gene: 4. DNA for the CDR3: TGTGCCAGCATCGGGACTAGCGGCCCAGATACGCAGTATTTT. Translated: CASIGTSGPDTQYF.

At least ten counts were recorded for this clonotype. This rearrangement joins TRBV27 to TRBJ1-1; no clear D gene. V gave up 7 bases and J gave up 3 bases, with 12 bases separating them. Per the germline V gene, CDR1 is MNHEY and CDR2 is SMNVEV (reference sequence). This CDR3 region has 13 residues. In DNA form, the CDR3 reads TGTGCCAGCAACTCAAGGATGGACACTGAAGCTTTCTTT. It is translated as CASNSRMDTEAFF.

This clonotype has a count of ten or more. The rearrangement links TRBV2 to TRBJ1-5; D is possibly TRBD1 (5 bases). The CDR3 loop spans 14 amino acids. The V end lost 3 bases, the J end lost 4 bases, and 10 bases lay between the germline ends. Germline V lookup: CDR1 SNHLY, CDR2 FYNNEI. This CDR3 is CASSDRVGNQPQHF. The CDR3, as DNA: TGTGCCAGCAGTGACAGGGTTGGAAATCAGCCCCAGCATTTT.